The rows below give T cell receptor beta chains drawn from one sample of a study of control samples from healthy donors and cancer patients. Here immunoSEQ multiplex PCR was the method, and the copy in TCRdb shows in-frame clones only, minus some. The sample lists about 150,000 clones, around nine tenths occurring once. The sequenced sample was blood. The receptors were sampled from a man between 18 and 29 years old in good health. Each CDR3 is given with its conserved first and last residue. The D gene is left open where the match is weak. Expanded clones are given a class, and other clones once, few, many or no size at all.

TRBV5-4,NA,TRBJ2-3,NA,TGTGCCAGCAGCCCCCGGAGACAGGCTTCGGAAGATACGCAGTATTTT,CASSPRRQASEDTQYF
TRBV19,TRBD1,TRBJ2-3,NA,TGTGCCAGTAGTAAAAGACAGGGGGATGGCACAGATACGCAGTATTTT,CASSKRQGDGTDTQYF
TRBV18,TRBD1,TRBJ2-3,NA,TGTGCCAGCTCACCCGGACAGGGGGAAACAGATACGCAGTATTTT,CASSPGQGETDTQYF
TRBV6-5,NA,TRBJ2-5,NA,TGTGCCAGCAGTCCCGGACGGTCTCTGGAAGAGACCCAGTACTTC,CASSPGRSLEETQYF
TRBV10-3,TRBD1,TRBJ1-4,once,TGTGCCATCAGGGGACAGGAGACTGAAAAACTGTTTTTT,CAIRGQETEKLFF
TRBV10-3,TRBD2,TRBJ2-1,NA,TGTGCCATCAGTGTAGGTAGCGGGGGACGGGATGAGCAGTTCTTC,CAISVGSGGRDEQFF
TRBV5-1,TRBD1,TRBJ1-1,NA,TGCGCCAGCAGCTTGGATCAGGGGGCTCCGAACACTGAAGCTTTCTTT,CASSLDQGAPNTEAFF
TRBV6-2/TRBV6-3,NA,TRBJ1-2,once,TGTGCCAGCAGTCCCGGCCCGGATGTATACTATGGCTACACCTTC,CASSPGPDVYYGYTF
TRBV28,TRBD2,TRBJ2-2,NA,TGTGCCAGCAGTTTCGACCGAACACACGGGGGGACCGGGGAGCTGTTTTTT,CASSFDRTHGGTGELFF
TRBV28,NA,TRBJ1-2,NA,TGTGCCAGCTTGGCCAACGGAGGCTACACCTTC,CASLANGGYTF
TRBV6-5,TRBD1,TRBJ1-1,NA,TGTGCCAGCAGGAAGGCAGGGGGGTTGGGCACTGAAGCTTTCTTT,CASRKAGGLGTEAFF
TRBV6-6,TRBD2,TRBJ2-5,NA,TGTGCCAGCAGTGTAAGCGGGGGACACCAAGAGACCCAGTACTTC,CASSVSGGHQETQYF
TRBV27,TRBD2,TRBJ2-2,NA,TGTGCCAGCAGTTTATACGCGGGGGACTTTAACACCGGGGAGCTGTTTTTT,CASSLYAGDFNTGELFF
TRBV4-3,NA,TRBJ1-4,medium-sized,TGCGCCAGCAGCCAAGGAGCCACTGGTGGGGAAAAACTGTTTTTT,CASSQGATGGEKLFF
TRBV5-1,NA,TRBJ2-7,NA,TGCGCCAGCACCCCACCGTTTTCCTACGAGCAGTACTTC,CASTPPFSYEQYF
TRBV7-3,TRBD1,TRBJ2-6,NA,TGTGCCAGCAGCCCAGAACCCCGACAGGGGGACGGGGCCAACGTCCTGACTTTC,CASSPEPRQGDGANVLTF
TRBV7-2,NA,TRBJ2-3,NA,TGTGCCAGCAGTCTAAGACAGGCGACAGATACGCAGTATTTT,CASSLRQATDTQYF
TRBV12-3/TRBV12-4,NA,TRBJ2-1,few,TGTGCCAGCAGTTTAATGTGGGATGAGCAGTTCTTC,CASSLMWDEQFF
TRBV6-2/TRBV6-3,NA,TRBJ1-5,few,TGTGCCAGCAGTTACACTCCCTCCCAGCCCCAGCATTTT,CASSYTPSQPQHF
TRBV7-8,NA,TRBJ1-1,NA,TGTGCCAGCAGCCCAACCTTGTGGGTGAACACTGAAGCTTTCTTT,CASSPTLWVNTEAFF
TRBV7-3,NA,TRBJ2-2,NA,TGTGCCAGCAGCCCACCGGGAGACAGAGAGCCCAGTGAGGACACCGGGGAGCTGTTTTTT,CASSPPGDREPSEDTGELFF
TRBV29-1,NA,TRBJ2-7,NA,TGCAGCGTTGTTGCGGGGAGTTACGAGCAGTACTTC,CSVVAGSYEQYF
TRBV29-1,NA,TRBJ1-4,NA,TGCAGCGTTGCTACACCGATGTTTCATGAAAAACTGTTTTTT,CSVATPMFHEKLFF
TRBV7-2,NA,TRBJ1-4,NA,TGTGCCAGCAGCCAGGTCGGATTTGCAACTAATGAAAAACTGTTTTTT,CASSQVGFATNEKLFF
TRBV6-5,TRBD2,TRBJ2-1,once,TGTGCCAGCAACGGACTAGCGGACGATCCTGAGCAGTTCTTC,CASNGLADDPEQFF
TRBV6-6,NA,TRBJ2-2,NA,TGTGCCAGCAGTTACGACCACCGGGCCCCGGTCGGGGAGCTGTTTTTT,CASSYDHRAPVGELFF
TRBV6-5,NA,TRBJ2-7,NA,TGTGCCAGCAGCCTCCGACAGTCCTACGAGCAGTACTTC,CASSLRQSYEQYF
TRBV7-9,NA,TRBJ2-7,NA,TGTGCCAGCAGCTTAGTAGGGACAACCTACGAGCAGTACTTC,CASSLVGTTYEQYF
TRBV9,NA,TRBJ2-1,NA,TGTGCCAGCAGCGTATTAGGGAAACCTGTCAATGAGCAGTTCTTC,CASSVLGKPVNEQFF
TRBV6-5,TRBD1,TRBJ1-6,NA,TGTGCCAGCAGGACGGGGACAGGGAATTCACCCCTCCACTTT,CASRTGTGNSPLHF
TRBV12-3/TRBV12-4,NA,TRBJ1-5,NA,TGTGCCAGCAGTTTAGGGGGCGGTCAGCCCCAGCATTTT,CASSLGGGQPQHF
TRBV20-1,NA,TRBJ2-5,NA,TGCAGTGCTTTAGGAAAAGAGACCCAGTACTTC,CSALGKETQYF
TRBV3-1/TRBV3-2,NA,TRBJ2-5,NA,TGTGCCAGCAGTTCCGGAGGTTGGGGACCGGAGACCCAGTACTTC,CASSSGGWGPETQYF
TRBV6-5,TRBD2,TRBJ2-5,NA,TGTGCCAGCAGTTACCCGCGGGGGGGAAAAGAGACCCAGTACTTC,CASSYPRGGKETQYF
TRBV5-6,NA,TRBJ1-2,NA,TGTGCCAGCAGCCCGGGACCCCTATTCCACTATGGCTACACCTTC,CASSPGPLFHYGYTF